The sequence of this T cell receptor beta chain was determined in a study of technical replicates of blood from several donors. This clone is a singleton in its sample. Germline CDR1 reads SGHNT; CDR2 reads YYREEE (reference sequence). The CDR3 is made up of 16 amino acids. J lost 7 bases, V lost 2 bases, and 6 bases had no gene match. Libraries were prepared by immunoSEQ multiplex PCR; TCRdb keeps only in-frame clonotypes and omits some of them. The data hold approximately 100,000 clones, with around 95% observed a single time. The specimen was T cells isolated from PBMCs. The receptor comes from a human donor in good health. V is TRBV5-4 and J is TRBJ1-6; TRBD1 aligns across 10 bases. The CDR3 loop is CASSLKGQGTNSPLHF. The CDR3 DNA follows: TGTGCCAGCAGCTTAAAGGGACAGGGGACCAATTCACCCCTCCACTTT.